Below, 19 T cell receptor beta chains from the same sample are listed, as sequenced in a study of blood T cell repertoires in COVID-19. TCRdb's table, derived via immunoSEQ multiplex PCR, lists solely in-frame clones and lacks some. The repertoire holds 78,000 or so clones, about 91% seen once, with roughly 7% in the top ten. The specimen was peripheral blood. The receptors shown here come from a woman aged 45-60 years with acute or convalescent COVID-19.

The rearrangement uses TRBV20-1 and TRBJ1-2; unclear D gene. Germline-derived CDR1 and CDR2 are DFQATT and SNEGSKA (reference sequence). This CDR3 has 10 amino acids. Trimming left V 6 bases short and J 7 bases short, with 9 bases between. The CDR3 is CSAQDIGYTF. In DNA, the CDR3 is TGCAGTGCCCAGGATATTGGCTACACCTTC.

The chain combines TRBV30 with TRBJ2-1, with D perhaps TRBD2 (5 bases). From germline, CDR1 is GTSNPN and CDR2 SVGIG (reference sequence). CDR3 length equals 15 residues. Trimming took 2 bases from V and 2 from J, leaving 13 bases between them. CDR3 region: CAWSLAGRTYNEQFF. The CDR3 DNA reads TGTGCCTGGAGTCTGGCGGGTAGGACCTACAATGAGCAGTTCTTC.

The chain couples TRBV7-2 to TRBJ2-1; 12 bases match TRBD2. In germline, CDR1 is SGHTA, CDR2 FQGNSA. This CDR3 contains 15 residues. V was pared by 1 base and J by 9 bases, with 4 bases of the junction left unmatched. The CDR3, as DNA: TGTGCCAGCAGCTTAGGACTAGCGGGAGTTATTGAGCAGTTCTTC. It encodes CASSLGLAGVIEQFF.

The chain combines TRBV30 with TRBJ1-3; D gene ambiguous. The CDR3 is made up of 13 amino acids. The germline V and J ends were trimmed by 6 bases and 4 bases, with 13 bases remaining between them. Per germline, CDR1 GTSNPN and CDR2 SVGIG (reference sequence). CDR3 bases: TGTGCCTGCCAGGAAATCCAGGGAAACACCATATATTTT. This encodes CACQEIQGNTIYF.

In DNA form, the CDR3 reads TGCGCCAGCAGCCAAGTAATCGCGGGCCGAGGCTACACCTTC. It codes for CASSQVIAGRGYTF. The gene calls are TRBV4-3 and TRBJ1-2; no definite D call. V was shortened by 1 base and J by 8 bases, with 14 bases between the two germline ends. In germline, CDR1 is LGHNA, CDR2 YSLEER. The CDR3 is made up of 14 amino acids.

The genes are TRBV9 and TRBJ1-2; D remains ambiguous. The ends were cut back, 0 bases at V and 5 bases at J, with 8 bases in the middle. Germline V CDR1 and CDR2: SGDLS, YYNGEE. CDR3 length: 13 amino acids. In DNA form, the CDR3 reads TGTGCCAGCAGCGTAGAGGCGGAGTATGGCTACACCTTC. It specifies CASSVEAEYGYTF. Using reference TRBV9 and TRBJ1-2 for the parts outside the CDR3, the full variable domain is DSGVTQTPKHLITATGQRVTLRCSPRSGDLSVYWYQQSLDQGLQFLIQYYNGEERAKGNILERFSAQQFPDLHSELNLSSLELGDSALYFCASSVEAEYGYTFGSGTRLTVV.

This clone was seen just once. The chain is built from TRBV15 and TRBJ2-3, with D possibly matching TRBD2 (6 bases). V was trimmed by 0 bases and J by 0 bases, leaving 13 bases between them. The germline V gene encodes CDR1 LNHNV and CDR2 YYDKDF (reference sequence). This CDR3 has 17 residues. Here the CDR3 DNA reads TGTGCCACCAGCAGAGATGGTAGAAGCGGGAGCACAGATACGCAGTATTTT. The encoded protein is CATSRDGRSGSTDTQYF.

The genes are TRBV19 and TRBJ2-5; the D gene is possibly TRBD1 (6 bases). V was clipped by 5 bases and J by 5 bases, with 27 bases between them. The CDR3 runs to 18 residues. CDR1 is LNHDA, CDR2 SQIVND, per germline (reference sequence). CDR3 coding DNA: TGTGCCAGTAGTCCTGCAGTTGGCAGGGGTGGCTGGTCGGAGACCCAGTACTTC. This codes for CASSPAVGRGGWSETQYF.

The V and J genes are TRBV5-4 and TRBJ2-3, with a possible D match to TRBD1 (5 bases). From germline, CDR1 is SGHNT and CDR2 YYREEE (reference sequence). Trimming cost V 1 base and J 3 bases, with 9 bases left between them. This CDR3 spans 14 amino acids. CDR3 in DNA: TGTGCCAGCAGCTTGAGGCAGGGTACAGATACGCAGTATTTT. The encoded protein is CASSLRQGTDTQYF.

The chain employs TRBV5-6 and TRBJ1-5; a weak D match, TRBD1 (6 bases). Germline CDR1 is SGHDT and CDR2 is YYEEEE. V lost 4 bases to trimming and J lost 4 bases, with 18 bases between them. The CDR3 has 16 residues. CDR3 protein: CASSPGTGRENQPQHF. The CDR3 DNA reads TGTGCCAGCAGCCCCGGAACAGGGAGAGAGAATCAGCCCCAGCATTTT.

The chain recombines TRBV2 with TRBJ1-4; 7 bases map to TRBD1. This CDR3 spans 15 amino acids. The germline CDR1 and CDR2 sequences are SNHLY and FYNNEI. Losses at the gene ends were 8 bases for V and 3 bases for J; bases not matched to a gene: 9. CDR3 nucleotide sequence: TGTGCCAGCCGCACACAGGGGCACCCTAATGAAAAACTGTTTTTT. It is translated as CASRTQGHPNEKLFF.

The rearrangement joins TRBV5-1 to TRBJ2-1, with D perhaps matching TRBD2 (6 bases). Germline CDR1 is SGHRS and CDR2 is YFSETQ. V lost 3 bases, J lost 5 bases, and 15 bases lay in between. The CDR3 has 15 amino acids. CDR3 in amino acids: CASSWTNPSDNEQFF. CDR3 bases: TGCGCCAGCAGCTGGACGAATCCTAGCGACAATGAGCAGTTCTTC.

The gene calls are TRBV7-3 and TRBJ2-7; 8 bases agree with TRBD1. This CDR3 has 13 residues. The V gene end was trimmed by 5 bases and the J gene end by 5 bases; junction bases not matched to a gene: 5. In germline, CDR1 is SGHTA, CDR2 FQGTGA. CDR3 loop: CASSVTGDHEQYF. DNA for the CDR3: TGTGCCAGCAGCGTGACAGGGGACCACGAGCAGTACTTC.

The chain recombines TRBV18 with TRBJ2-2; D ambiguous. The CDR3 covers 16 residues. Per germline, CDR1 KGHSH and CDR2 LQKENI. Trimming took 0 bases from V and 3 from J, leaving 11 bases between them. As DNA, the CDR3 is TGTGCCAGCTCACCACCGAGGTCCGGGTACACCGGGGAGCTGTTTTTT. Encoded protein: CASSPPRSGYTGELFF.

J is TRBJ2-3 and V is TRBV7-9; 9 nucleotides match TRBD1. Germline CDR1 is SEHNR and CDR2 is FQNEAQ (reference sequence). The CDR3 sequence is 15 residues long. V lost 4 bases to trimming and J lost 2 bases; unmatched junction nucleotides: 4. CDR3 in DNA: TGTGCCAGCAGCTCCTACAGGGGGCCCACAGATACGCAGTATTTT. Translated, it gives CASSSYRGPTDTQYF.

The chain couples TRBV6-2 or TRBV6-3 to TRBJ2-7; 7 nucleotides line up with TRBD2. The CDR3 length is 14 residues. J gave up 6 bases and V 4 bases, and 9 bases lay outside the gene matches. Germline CDR1 reads MNHEY; CDR2 reads SVGEGT. The CDR3 sequence: CASSSPGLSLEQYF. The CDR3 DNA follows: TGTGCCAGCAGTTCCCCGGGACTATCGCTCGAGCAGTACTTC.

The rearrangement links TRBV7-9 to TRBJ2-7, with 11 bases lining up with TRBD2. Germline trimming cut 5 bases from V and 0 bases from J; bases unmatched to any gene: 3. Per germline, CDR1 SEHNR and CDR2 FQNEAQ (reference sequence). CDR3 length: 15 amino acids. For the CDR3, the DNA is TGTGCCAGCAGCCCGGGACTAGCGGACTCCTACGAGCAGTACTTC. The encoded protein is CASSPGLADSYEQYF.

This chain connects TRBV7-9 to TRBJ2-7; 10 bases map to TRBD1. The CDR3 covers 14 residues. After removal of 4 bases from V and 3 bases from J, the junction contained 3 bases not matched to a gene. Germline values: CDR1 SEHNR, CDR2 FQNEAQ (reference sequence). CDR3 sequence: CASSSGQGGYEQYF. The CDR3 nucleotides are TGTGCCAGCAGCTCCGGACAGGGGGGCTACGAGCAGTACTTC.

The gene calls are TRBV2 and TRBJ1-3; D possibly corresponds to TRBD1 (5 bases). The germline V gene has CDR1 SNHLY and CDR2 FYNNEI. Trimming shortened V by 6 bases and J by 0 bases, and 9 bases separated the two germline ends. The CDR3 loop spans 14 amino acids. The CDR3 coding sequence is TGTGCCAGCAGACAGGATCTCTCTGGAAACACCATATATTTT. Residues: CASRQDLSGNTIYF.